These T cell receptor beta chains were read from a single sample in a study of human T cells and chemical hapten exposure. TCRdb itself ran the RACE reads through MiXCR, one entry per CDR3 protein. Among 80,000 to 100,000 distinct CDR3 sequences listed, about 8.8% were seen once. Sequencing input: whole blood. The receptors come from a female donor in good health. Some clones in this sample may be carry-over from other donors' samples. Both conserved end residues are trimmed from each CDR3. A D gene is named only where the DNA matches it firmly.

TRBV12-3/TRBV12-4	TRBJ2-6	TRBD1	ASRETGGAGANVLT
TRBV28	TRBJ2-2	TRBD2	AIPLPRGPPVVGLAGRNTGELF
TRBV5-5	TRBJ2-6	-	ASSVGRGDSGANVLT
TRBV3-1	TRBJ2-7	-	ASSRGPSYEQY
TRBV7-9	TRBJ2-7	-	ASSTRAAYEQY
TRBV4-1	TRBJ2-7	TRBD1	ASSQVETGWYEQY
TRBV13	TRBJ1-1	TRBD1	ASSLGRGPALEAF
TRBV29-1	TRBJ1-2	-	SAVDGRGYT
TRBV6-1	TRBJ2-2	TRBD2	ASNRGRANTGELF
TRBV30	TRBJ2-3	TRBD2	AWTVAGYPDTQY
TRBV20-1	TRBJ2-7	-	SASQEGTGYEQY
TRBV15	TRBJ2-7	TRBD1	ATSRDPRTGPGEQY
TRBV5-1	TRBJ1-1	TRBD1	ASSSGQAGNTEAF
TRBV6-6	TRBJ2-7	-	ASSITGLLTYEQY
TRBV20-1	TRBJ2-3	-	SATGTSSTDTQY
TRBV9	TRBJ2-5	-	ASSVTGGESETQY
TRBV28	TRBJ1-1	-	ASSYDQEGAF
TRBV12-3/TRBV12-4	TRBJ1-1	-	ASSGVEAF
TRBV28	TRBJ1-3	TRBD1	ASSPAGQGVGNTIY
TRBV2	TRBJ2-7	TRBD2	ASSEAMTSGSIGQY
TRBV30	TRBJ1-3	-	AWSVGVSGNTIY
TRBV5-1	TRBJ2-5	-	ASSLEGARKETQY
TRBV5-4	TRBJ2-7	-	ASRTDASSYEQY
TRBV20-1	TRBJ2-3	-	SARDERRGQADTQY